This T cell receptor beta chain came from a study of cytotoxic CD8 clonotypes in ibrutinib-treated CLL. In the study overall: Researchers reported about 10 relapsed/refractory and roughly 14 treatment-naive patients, 17 to 18 of them IGHV unmutated. The response samples were taken once patients had been treated for a median of about 12 months, range 6 to 36. Study results and caveats: Clonality increased with ibrutinib response but returned toward baseline at progression.

The germline CDR1 and CDR2 sequences are SQVTM and ANQGSEA. The CDR3 totals 12 residues. The V end was cut by 4 bases, the J end by 7 bases, with 13 bases between. Sequencing was performed with immunoSEQ multiplex PCR; in TCRdb, only in-frame clones are kept and a portion is missing. The sample yields approximately 300,000 clones, around four fifths seen once. Of note for this clone: Its antigen is still unknown.

Sequenced here: PBMCs, sampled before ibrutinib treatment. The source is a human donor with chronic lymphocytic leukemia. The chain recombines TRBV29-1 with TRBJ2-5, with D tentatively TRBD1 or TRBD2 (6 bases each). CDR3 sequence: CSVGGALGTQYF. In nucleotides, the CDR3 is TGCAGCGTTGGGGGGGCATTAGGGACCCAGTACTTC.